The source of this TCR beta chain is a study of naive and memory T cell subsets. As for this clonotype: No antigen is known for it.

The V segment lost 6 bases and the J segment 5 bases; nucleotides outside the gene matches: 9. Germline V gene data show CDR1 as LNHDA and CDR2 as SQIVND (reference sequence). CDR3 length: 15 amino acids. Alpha and beta libraries were amplified separately from the second PCR onward. Findings and caveats of the study: Between naive and memory subsets, TCR abundance power law exponents differed.

Both TRBC1 and TRBC2 were covered by a beta constant-region primer of two equimolar oligonucleotides. Via MiXCR, TCRdb re-called the UMI-ligation and nested PCR reads, giving one row per CDR3 protein. The top ten hold 1.5% to 2% of the sample, which has 70,000 to 95,000 distinct CDR3 sequences, roughly 7% seen once. Sequences were obtained from central memory CD4+ T cells from blood. The sequence was obtained from a human donor in good health. The chain joins TRBV19 to TRBJ2-3; 9 nucleotides align to TRBD2. The CDR3 nucleotides are TGTGCCAGTAGCCTCCGGACTAGCGAGGAAGATACGCAGTATTTT. Protein: CASSLRTSEEDTQYF.